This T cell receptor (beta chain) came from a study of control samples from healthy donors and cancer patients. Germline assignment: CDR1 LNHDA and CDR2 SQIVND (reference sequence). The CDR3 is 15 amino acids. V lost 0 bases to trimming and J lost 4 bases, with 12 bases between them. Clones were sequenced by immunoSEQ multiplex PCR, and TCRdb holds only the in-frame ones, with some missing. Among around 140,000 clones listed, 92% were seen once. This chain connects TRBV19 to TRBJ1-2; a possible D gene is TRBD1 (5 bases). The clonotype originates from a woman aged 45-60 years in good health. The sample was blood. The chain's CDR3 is CASSIDLRGSYGYTF. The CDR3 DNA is TGTGCCAGTAGTATAGACCTACGGGGCTCCTATGGCTACACCTTC.